This T cell receptor (beta chain) was retrieved from a study of blood T cell repertoires in COVID-19. About the study: Sites in the United States, Italy and Spain provided acute and convalescent COVID-19 samples. The cDNA or gDNA used as material had been derived from T cells, B-cell-depleted T cells, or PBMCs.

Clones were sequenced by immunoSEQ multiplex PCR, and TCRdb holds only the in-frame ones, with some missing. The repertoire holds 200,000 to 300,000 clones, with 84% as singletons. V was shortened by 3 bases and J by 2 bases, with 13 bases between the two germline ends. The V gene's germline CDR1 is DFQATT and CDR2 SNEGSKA (reference sequence). The CDR3 totals 15 residues. This sequence joins TRBV20-1 and TRBJ2-2; tentative D call: TRBD2 (6 bases). This TCR derives from a man aged 55 to 70 with acute or convalescent COVID-19. Sequenced input: peripheral blood. The CDR3 is CSASDGSGNTGELFF. CDR3 nucleotide sequence: TGCAGTGCTAGTGATGGTAGCGGTAACACCGGGGAGCTGTTTTTT.